This passage covers 7 T cell receptor beta chains from one sample sequenced in a study of blood T cell repertoires in COVID-19. TCRdb's copy holds only in-frame clones and misses some; the assay was immunoSEQ multiplex PCR. Here the sample spans approximately 470,000 clones, 80% to 90% being singletons. The sequencing input was peripheral blood. The receptors derive from a human donor in a cohort sampled during active COVID-19.

The CDR3 DNA sequence: TGTGCCAGCAGCGGGCGAGCGGGAGCGGTAGAGACCCAGTACTTC. It is translated as CASSGRAGAVETQYF. V usage is TRBV7-3 and J usage is TRBJ2-5, with 8 bases that match TRBD2. The CDR3 is made up of 15 amino acids. Germline V gene lookup returns CDR1 SGHTA and CDR2 FQGTGA. Trimming took 5 bases from V and 4 from J; bases not matched to a gene: 9.

In regard to this clone: Other nucleotide sequences from this sample produce the same CDR3. This chain connects TRBV7-2 to TRBJ1-1; a weak D match, TRBD1 (5 bases). Trimming cost V 2 bases and J 5 bases, with 12 bases left between them. The CDR3 loop spans 14 amino acids. Germline CDR1 SGHTA, CDR2 FQGNSA. CDR3 sequence: CASSLSGGGTEAFF. The CDR3 DNA is TGTGCCAGCAGCTTATCGGGGGGAGGGACTGAAGCTTTCTTT.

V and J are TRBV5-4 and TRBJ2-7, with 7 bases matching TRBD2. The CDR3 has 15 residues. The ends lost 4 bases at V and 6 bases at J; junction bases unmatched: 13. The V gene's germline CDR1 is SGHNT and CDR2 YYREEE (reference sequence). The CDR3 coding sequence is TGTGCCAGCAGCACAAGGACTAGTGGGGGACTCGAGCAGTACTTC. Translating it yields CASSTRTSGGLEQYF.

The chain combines TRBV29-1 with TRBJ1-1; D ambiguous. Trimming took 3 bases from V and 9 from J, leaving 17 bases between them. In germline, CDR1 is SQVTM, CDR2 ANQGSEA. The length of the CDR3 is 13 residues. CDR3 residues: CSVELWSFKQAFF. Here the CDR3 DNA reads TGCAGCGTTGAGCTGTGGAGTTTTAAACAAGCTTTCTTT.

The V gene is TRBV2, the J gene TRBJ1-5; D unresolved. Germline loops: CDR1 SNHLY, CDR2 FYNNEI. Trimming removed 1 base at V and 2 bases at J, with 6 bases between. There are 14 residues in the CDR3. The CDR3 is CASSEGGGNQPQHF. The CDR3, as DNA: TGTGCCAGCAGTGAAGGCGGGGGCAATCAGCCCCAGCATTTT.

This rearrangement joins TRBV5-4 to TRBJ2-3; maybe TRBD1 (5 bases). Trimming shortened V by 2 bases and J by 6 bases, and 16 bases separated the two germline ends. This CDR3 comprises 15 residues. Germline lookup yields CDR1 SGHNT and CDR2 YYREEE (reference sequence). The CDR3 region is CASSFRQMQGDTQYF. The CDR3 DNA reads as TGTGCCAGCAGCTTTAGACAGATGCAGGGTGATACGCAGTATTTT. Variable domain in full (rest from reference TRBV5-4 and TRBJ2-3): ETGVTQSPTHLIKTRGQQVTLRCSSQSGHNTVSWYQQALGQGPQFIFQYYREEENGRGNFPPRFSGLQFPNYSSELNVNALELDDSALYLCASSFRQMQGDTQYFGPGTRLTVL.

The chain couples TRBV27 to TRBJ2-2; D gene uncertain. The length of the CDR3 is 12 residues. Trimming took off 6 bases at V and 7 bases at J, with 9 bases between the two ends. The germline CDR1 and CDR2 sequences are MNHEY and SMNVEV (reference sequence). CDR3 nucleotide sequence: TGTGCCAGCAGCCCACTTCGCGGGGAGCTGTTTTTT. This sequence encodes CASSPLRGELFF.